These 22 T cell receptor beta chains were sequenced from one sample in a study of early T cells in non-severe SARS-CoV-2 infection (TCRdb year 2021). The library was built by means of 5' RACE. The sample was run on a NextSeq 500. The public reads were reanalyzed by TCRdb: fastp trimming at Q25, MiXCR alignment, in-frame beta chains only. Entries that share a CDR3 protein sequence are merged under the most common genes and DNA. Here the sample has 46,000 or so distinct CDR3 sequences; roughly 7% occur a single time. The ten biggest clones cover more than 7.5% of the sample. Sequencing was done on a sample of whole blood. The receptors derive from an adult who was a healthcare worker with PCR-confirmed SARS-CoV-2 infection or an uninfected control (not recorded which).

The CDR3 sequence: CASKWAGSTDTQYF. The CDR3 DNA reads TGCGCCAGCAAATGGGCGGGAAGCACAGATACGCAGTATTTT. This chain links TRBV4-1 with TRBJ2-3; TRBD2 might be the D (6 bases). V was shortened by 7 bases and J by 0 bases, with 11 bases between the two germline ends. CDR1 is MGHRA and CDR2 is YSYEKL in the germline V gene. This CDR3 is built from 14 residues.

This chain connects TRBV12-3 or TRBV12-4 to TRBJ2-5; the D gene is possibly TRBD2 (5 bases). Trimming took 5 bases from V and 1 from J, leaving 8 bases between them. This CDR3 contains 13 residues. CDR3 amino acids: CASSLRGQETQYF. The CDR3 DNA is TGTGCCAGCAGTCTCCGGGGCCAAGAGACCCAGTACTTC.

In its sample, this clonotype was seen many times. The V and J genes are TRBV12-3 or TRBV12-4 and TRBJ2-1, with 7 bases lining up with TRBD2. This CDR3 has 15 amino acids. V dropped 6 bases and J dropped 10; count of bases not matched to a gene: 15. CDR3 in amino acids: CASRGGRGFAGEQFF. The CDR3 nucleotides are TGTGCCAGCAGAGGCGGGCGGGGGTTTGCAGGGGAGCAGTTCTTC.

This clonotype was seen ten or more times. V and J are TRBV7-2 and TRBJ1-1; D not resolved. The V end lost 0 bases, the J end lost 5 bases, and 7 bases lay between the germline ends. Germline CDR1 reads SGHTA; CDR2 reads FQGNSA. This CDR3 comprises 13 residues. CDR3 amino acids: CASSLASETEAFF. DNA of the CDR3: TGTGCCAGCAGCTTAGCGTCGGAAACTGAAGCTTTCTTT.

The DNA for the CDR3 is TGTGCCAGCAGCAAAAAGGCCCCCCACGCCCATGGCTACACCTTC. It is translated as CASSKKAPHAHGYTF. The chain uses TRBV11-2 and TRBJ1-2; D gene unclear. Germline CDR1 reads SGHAT; CDR2 reads FQNNGV. This CDR3 has 15 amino acids. Between the trimmed V and J ends, which lost 5 bases and 6 bases, there was a span of 19 bases.

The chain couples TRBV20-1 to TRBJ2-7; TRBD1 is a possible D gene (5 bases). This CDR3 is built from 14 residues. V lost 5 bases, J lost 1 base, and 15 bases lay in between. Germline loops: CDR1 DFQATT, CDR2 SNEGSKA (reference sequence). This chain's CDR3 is CSAGNLQGSYEQYF. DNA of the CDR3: TGCAGTGCTGGAAACCTTCAGGGATCCTACGAGCAGTACTTC.

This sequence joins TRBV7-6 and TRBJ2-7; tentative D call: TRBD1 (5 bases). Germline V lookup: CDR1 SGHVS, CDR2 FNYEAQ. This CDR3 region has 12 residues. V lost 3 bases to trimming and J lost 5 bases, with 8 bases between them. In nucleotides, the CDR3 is TGTGCCAGCAGCTTTGCAGGGAACGAGCAGTACTTC. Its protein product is CASSFAGNEQYF.

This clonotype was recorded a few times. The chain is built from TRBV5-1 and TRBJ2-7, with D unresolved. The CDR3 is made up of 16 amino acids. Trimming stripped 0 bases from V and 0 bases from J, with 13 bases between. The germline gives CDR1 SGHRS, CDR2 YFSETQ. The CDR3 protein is CASSLEYTTDSYEQYF. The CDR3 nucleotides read TGCGCCAGCAGCTTGGAGTATACGACGGACTCCTACGAGCAGTACTTC.

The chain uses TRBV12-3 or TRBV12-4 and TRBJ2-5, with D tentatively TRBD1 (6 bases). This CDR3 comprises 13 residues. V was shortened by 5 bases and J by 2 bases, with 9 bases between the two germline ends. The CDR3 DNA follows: TGTGCCAGCAGTGGACAGTTACAAGAGACCCAGTACTTC. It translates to CASSGQLQETQYF.

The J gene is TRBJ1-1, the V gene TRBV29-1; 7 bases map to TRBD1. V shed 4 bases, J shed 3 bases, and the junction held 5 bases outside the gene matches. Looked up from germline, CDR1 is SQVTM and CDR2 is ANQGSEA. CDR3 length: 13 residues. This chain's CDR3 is CSVARGGDTEAFF. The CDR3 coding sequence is TGCAGCGTTGCCCGAGGGGGCGACACTGAAGCTTTCTTT.

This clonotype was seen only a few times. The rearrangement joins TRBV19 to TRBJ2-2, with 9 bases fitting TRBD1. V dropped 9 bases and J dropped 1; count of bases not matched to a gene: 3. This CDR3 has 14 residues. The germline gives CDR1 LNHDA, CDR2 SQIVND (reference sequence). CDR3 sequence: CASMDRGNTGELFF. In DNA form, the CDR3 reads TGTGCCAGCATGGACAGGGGGAACACCGGGGAGCTGTTTTTT.

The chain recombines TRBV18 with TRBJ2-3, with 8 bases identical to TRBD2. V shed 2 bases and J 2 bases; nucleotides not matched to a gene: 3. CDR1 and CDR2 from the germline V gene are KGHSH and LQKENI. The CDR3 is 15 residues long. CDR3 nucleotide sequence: TGTGCCAGCTCACCATTAGCGGGGTACACAGATACGCAGTATTTT. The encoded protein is CASSPLAGYTDTQYF.

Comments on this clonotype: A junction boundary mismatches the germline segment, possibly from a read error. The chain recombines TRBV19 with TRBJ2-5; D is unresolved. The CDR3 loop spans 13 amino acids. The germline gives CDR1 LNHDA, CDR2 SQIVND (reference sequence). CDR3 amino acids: CASSIRATEAKNF. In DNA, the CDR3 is TGTGCCAGTAGTATCCGAGCAACAGAAGCGAAGAACTTC.

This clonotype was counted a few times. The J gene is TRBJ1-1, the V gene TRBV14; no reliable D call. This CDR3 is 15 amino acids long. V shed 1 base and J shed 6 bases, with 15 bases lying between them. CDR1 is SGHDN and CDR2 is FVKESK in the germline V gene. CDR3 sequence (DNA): TGTGCCAGCAGCCAAGGGGAGGGTAGGTTGGCTGAAGCTTTCTTT. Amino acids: CASSQGEGRLAEAFF.

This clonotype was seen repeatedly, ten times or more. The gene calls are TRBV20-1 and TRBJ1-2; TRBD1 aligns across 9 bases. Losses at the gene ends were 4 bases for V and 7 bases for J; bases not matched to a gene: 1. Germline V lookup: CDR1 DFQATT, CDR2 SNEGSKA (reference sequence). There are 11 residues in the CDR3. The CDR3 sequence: CSATDRGGYTF. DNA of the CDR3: TGCAGTGCTACGGACAGGGGTGGCTACACCTTC.

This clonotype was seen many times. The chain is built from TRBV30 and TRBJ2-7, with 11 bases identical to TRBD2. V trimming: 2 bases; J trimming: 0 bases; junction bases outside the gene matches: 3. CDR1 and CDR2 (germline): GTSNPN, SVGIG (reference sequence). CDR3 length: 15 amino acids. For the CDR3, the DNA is TGTGCCTGGAGTCGCGGGACTAGCGGCTCCTACGAGCAGTACTTC. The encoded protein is CAWSRGTSGSYEQYF.

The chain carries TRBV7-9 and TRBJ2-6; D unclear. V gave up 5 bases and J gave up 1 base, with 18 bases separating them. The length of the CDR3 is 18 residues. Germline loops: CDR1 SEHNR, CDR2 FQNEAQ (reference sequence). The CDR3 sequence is CASSPYGSDASGANVLTF. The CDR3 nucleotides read TGTGCCAGCAGCCCTTATGGATCTGATGCGTCTGGGGCCAACGTCCTGACTTTC. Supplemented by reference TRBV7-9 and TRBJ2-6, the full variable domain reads DTGVSQNPRHKITKRGQNVTFRCDPISEHNRLYWYRQTLGQGPEFLTYFQNEAQLEKSRLLSDRFSAERPKGSFSTLEIQRTEQGDSAMYLCASSPYGSDASGANVLTFGAGSRLTVL.

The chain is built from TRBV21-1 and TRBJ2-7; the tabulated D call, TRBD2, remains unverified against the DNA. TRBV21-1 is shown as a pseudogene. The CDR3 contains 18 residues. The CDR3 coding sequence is TGTGCCAGCAGCAAAGTTTTTCTAGCGGGGGGTGATTCCCACGAGCAGTACTTC. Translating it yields CASSKVFLAGGDSHEQYF.

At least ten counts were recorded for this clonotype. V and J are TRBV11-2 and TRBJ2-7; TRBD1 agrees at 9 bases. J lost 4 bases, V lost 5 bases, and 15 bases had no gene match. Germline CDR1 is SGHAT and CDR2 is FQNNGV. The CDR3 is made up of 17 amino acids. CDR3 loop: CASSRMRSGTGRYEQYF. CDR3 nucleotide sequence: TGTGCCAGCAGCCGAATGCGATCCGGGACAGGGAGGTACGAGCAGTACTTC.

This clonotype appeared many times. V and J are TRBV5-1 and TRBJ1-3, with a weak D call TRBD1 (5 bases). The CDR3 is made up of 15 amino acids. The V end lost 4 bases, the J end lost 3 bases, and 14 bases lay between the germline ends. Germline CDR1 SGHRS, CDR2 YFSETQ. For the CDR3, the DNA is TGCGCCAGCAGCCCCGAAGGAGGGGATGGAAACACCATATATTTT. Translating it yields CASSPEGGDGNTIYF.

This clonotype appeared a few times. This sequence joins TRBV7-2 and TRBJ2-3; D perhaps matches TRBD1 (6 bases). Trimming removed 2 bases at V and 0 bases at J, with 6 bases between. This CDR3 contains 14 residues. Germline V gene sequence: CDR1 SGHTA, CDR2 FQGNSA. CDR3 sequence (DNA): TGTGCCAGCAGCTTACAGGGGAGCACAGATACGCAGTATTTT. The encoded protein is CASSLQGSTDTQYF.

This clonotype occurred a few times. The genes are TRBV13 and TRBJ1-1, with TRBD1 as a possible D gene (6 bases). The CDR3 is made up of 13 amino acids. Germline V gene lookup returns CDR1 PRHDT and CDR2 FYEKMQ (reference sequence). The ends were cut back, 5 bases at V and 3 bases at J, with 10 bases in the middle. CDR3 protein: CASSPTGYTEAFF. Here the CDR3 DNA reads TGTGCCAGCAGCCCCACAGGGTACACTGAAGCTTTCTTT. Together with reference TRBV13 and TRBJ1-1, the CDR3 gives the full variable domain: AAGVIQSPRHLIKEKRETATLKCYPIPRHDTVYWYQQGPGQDPQFLISFYEKMQSDKGSIPDRFSAQQFSDYHSELNMSSLELGDSALYFCASSPTGYTEAFFGQGTRLTVV.